This T cell receptor (beta chain) was identified in a study of glioma-infiltrating T cells. The study's findings and limits: CDR3 overlap between tissue and blood was very small. Above-expected tissue-blood divergence occurred in all gliomas, most in low-grade ones.

Note on this clonotype: Its antigen remains unidentified. The conserved closing phenylalanine or tryptophan is absent in this CDR3, likely reflecting a read error.

Using RNA template, CDR3s of TCR alpha and beta were amplified with iRepertoire arm-PCR. One-step reverse transcription and amplification started from roughly 100-400 ng of tissue mRNA or PBMC total RNA. TCRdb re-called the multiplex PCR reads with MiXCR, one entry per CDR3 protein. The sample has roughly 100,000 distinct CDR3 sequences; about 28% are singletons. The CDR3 sequence is 14 residues long. Trimming stripped 5 bases from V and 4 bases from J, with 15 bases between. The germline CDR1 and CDR2 sequences are SGHTA and FQGNSA. The sequenced material came from glioma tissue, nonneoplastic brain tissue, or PBMCs (not recorded which). This clonotype was obtained from a human donor with low-grade glioma or glioblastoma, undergoing nonglioma brain surgery, or in good health (not recorded which). J is TRBJ2-7 and V is TRBV7-2; weak D call: TRBD2 (7 bases). CDR3 nucleotide sequence: TGTGCCAGCAGCCCGGGGGGCTTCCTGTACGAGCAGTACCTC. Translation gives CASSPGGFLYEQYL.